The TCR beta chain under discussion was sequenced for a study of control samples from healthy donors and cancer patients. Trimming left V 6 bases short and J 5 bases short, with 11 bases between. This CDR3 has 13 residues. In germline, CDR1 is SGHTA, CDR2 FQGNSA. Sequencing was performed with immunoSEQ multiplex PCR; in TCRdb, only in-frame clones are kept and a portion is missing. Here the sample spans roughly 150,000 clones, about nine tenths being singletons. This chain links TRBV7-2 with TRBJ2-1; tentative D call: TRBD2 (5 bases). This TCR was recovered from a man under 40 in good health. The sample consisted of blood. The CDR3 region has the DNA TGTGCCAGCAGGCCAACTAGGGACAATGAGCAGTTCTTC. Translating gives CASRPTRDNEQFF.